This T cell receptor beta chain was obtained from a study of vaccination effects on CD4 cells after COVID-19. The V gene's germline CDR1 is MNHEY and CDR2 SVGAGI. Trimming removed 7 bases from V and 15 bases from J, with 20 bases in between. The CDR3 spans 12 residues. Generated by immunoSEQ multiplex PCR, the TCRdb table keeps only in-frame clones and is missing some. The table records about 24,000 clones, 60% to 85% of them present only once. Within the ViraFEST assay, antigen-specific CD4+ T cells underwent expansion with viral peptide pools prior to sequencing. The culture ran for 10 days, and then CD4+ T cells were isolated. Testing of the vaccine recipients showed negative nucleocapsid antibodies and no prior SARS-CoV-2 infection. At days 3 and 7, half of the medium was exchanged for IL-2 medium. Points on this clone: As yet, its antigen is unknown.

Study observations and caveats: Clones from infection and from vaccination both contracted markedly late after vaccination.

The chain uses TRBV6-5 and TRBJ2-3; D is perhaps TRBD2 (6 bases). Here the sequenced sample was CD4+ T cells from PBMCs cultured with HCoV-OC43 spike peptides, taken before COVID-19 vaccination. The subset is: HCoV-OC43 spike overlapping peptide pool stimulation. The receptor was isolated from a human donor who received a COVID-19 vaccine. The CDR3 bases are TGTGCCAGCACCGCGAACTTCCCTAGCGCCTATTTT. The encoded protein is CASTANFPSAYF.